This T cell receptor beta chain was sequenced in a study of blood T cell repertoires in COVID-19. Study in general: The United States, Italy and Spain provided the acute and convalescent COVID-19 samples.

In the original processing: Reference gene primer amplification yielded estimated nucleated cell counts. Assay used: immunoSEQ multiplex PCR; TCRdb lists only in-frame clones, some missing. V and J calls plus clone size are reproduced from that table; the DNA served to infer D and trimming. This table has roughly 190,000 clones, nearly 90% appearing once. V trimming: 2 bases; J trimming: 2 bases; junction bases outside the gene matches: 6. The CDR3 has 16 residues. CDR1 is SGHVS and CDR2 is FNYEAQ in the germline V gene. The source is a middle-aged woman who had recovered from COVID-19. The material sequenced was peripheral blood. The chain employs TRBV7-6 and TRBJ1-3; 7 nucleotides line up with TRBD1. The CDR3 loop is CASSLWVGGTGNTIYF. The CDR3 DNA reads as TGTGCCAGCAGCTTATGGGTAGGGGGCACTGGAAACACCATATATTTT.